A single sample is the source of the 3 T cell receptor beta chains below, sequenced in a study of T-cell reconstitution after alpha-beta-depleted transplantation in children. Unique molecular identifiers tagged the TCRbeta library. MiXCR, applied by TCRdb to the PCR reads, yields one record per CDR3 protein. This sample carries 900,000 or so distinct CDR3 sequences, 15% to 20% of them seen once, and the ten largest clones take roughly 5%. This specimen consisted of PBMCs, mostly from graft donor cells, obtained 360 days after TCRalphabeta/CD19-depleted stem cell transplant. These receptors all come from a male patient younger than 18 who had a stem cell transplant for acute lymphoblastic leukemia, so the T cells may come from the graft donor.

This clonotype was seen a handful of times. V gene TRBV29-1 combines with J gene TRBJ2-7; 13 bases line up with TRBD2. Germline CDR1 SQVTM, CDR2 ANQGSEA. V was pared by 7 bases and J by 4 bases, with 4 bases of the junction left unmatched. There are 13 residues in the CDR3. The CDR3 DNA reads as TGCAGCGCAGGACTAGCGGGAGCTTACGAGCAGTACTTC. Translating it yields CSAGLAGAYEQYF.

This clonotype was picked up a small number of times. This chain uses TRBV12-3 or TRBV12-4 with TRBJ1-2; unclear D gene. The V and J ends lost 5 bases and 3 bases respectively, with 13 bases between them. The CDR3 length is 14 residues. The CDR3 DNA reads as TGTGCCAGCAGTCCGCGGGAGGGATACTATGGCTACACCTTC. Translation gives CASSPREGYYGYTF.

In its sample, this clonotype was seen a few times. The chain employs TRBV7-9 and TRBJ2-3; D possibly corresponds to TRBD1 (6 bases). V was shortened by 5 bases and J by 6 bases, with 12 bases between the two germline ends. The germline V gene has CDR1 SEHNR and CDR2 FQNEAQ (reference sequence). The CDR3 covers 13 residues. This chain's CDR3 is CASSTLTGDTQYF. CDR3 DNA: TGTGCCAGCAGCACTCTCACAGGGGATACGCAGTATTTT.